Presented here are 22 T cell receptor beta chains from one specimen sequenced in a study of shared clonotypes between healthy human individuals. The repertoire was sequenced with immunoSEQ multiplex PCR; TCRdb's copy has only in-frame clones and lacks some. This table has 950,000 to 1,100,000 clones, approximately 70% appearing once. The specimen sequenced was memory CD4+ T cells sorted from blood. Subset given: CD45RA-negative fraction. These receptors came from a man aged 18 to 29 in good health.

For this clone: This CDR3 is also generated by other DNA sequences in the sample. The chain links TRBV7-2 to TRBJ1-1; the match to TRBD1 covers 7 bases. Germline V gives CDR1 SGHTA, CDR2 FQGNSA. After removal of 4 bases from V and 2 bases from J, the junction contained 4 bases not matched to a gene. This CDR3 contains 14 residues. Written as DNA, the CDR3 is TGTGCCAGCAGCTCGAGGACAGGAAACACTGAAGCTTTCTTT. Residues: CASSSRTGNTEAFF. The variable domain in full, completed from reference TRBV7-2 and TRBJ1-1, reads GAGVSQSPSNKVTEKGKDVELRCDPISGHTALYWYRQSLGQGLEFLIYFQGNSAPDKSGLPSDRFSAERTGGSVSTLTIQRTQQEDSAVYLCASSSRTGNTEAFFGQGTRLTVV.

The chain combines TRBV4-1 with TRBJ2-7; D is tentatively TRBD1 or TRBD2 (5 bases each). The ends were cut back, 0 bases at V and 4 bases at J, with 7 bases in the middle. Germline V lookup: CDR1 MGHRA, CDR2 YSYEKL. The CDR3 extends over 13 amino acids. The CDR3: CASSQDWGYEQYF. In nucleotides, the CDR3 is TGCGCCAGCAGCCAAGATTGGGGGTACGAGCAGTACTTC.

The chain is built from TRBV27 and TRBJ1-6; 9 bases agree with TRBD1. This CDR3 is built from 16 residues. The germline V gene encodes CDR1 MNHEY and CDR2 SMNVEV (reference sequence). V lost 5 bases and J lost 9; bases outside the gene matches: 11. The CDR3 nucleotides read TGTGCCAGCAGTCTTGCCGGGACAGGGCGAGGTTCACCCCTCCACTTT. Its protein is CASSLAGTGRGSPLHF.

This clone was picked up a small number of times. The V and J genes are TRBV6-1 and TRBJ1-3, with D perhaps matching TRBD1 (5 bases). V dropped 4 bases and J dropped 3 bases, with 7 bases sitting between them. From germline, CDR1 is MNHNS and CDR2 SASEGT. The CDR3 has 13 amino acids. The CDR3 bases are TGTGCCAGCAGTGGGACACTTGGAAACACCATATATTTT. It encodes CASSGTLGNTIYF.

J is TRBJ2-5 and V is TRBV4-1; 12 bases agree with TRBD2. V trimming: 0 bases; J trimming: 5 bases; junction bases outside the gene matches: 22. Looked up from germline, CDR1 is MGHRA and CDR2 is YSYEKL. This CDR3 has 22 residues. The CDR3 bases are TGCGCCAGCAGCCAAGATTGGCCTAGCGGGAGGGCCGAGTCAATTAATCGGGAGACCCAGTACTTC. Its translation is CASSQDWPSGRAESINRETQYF.

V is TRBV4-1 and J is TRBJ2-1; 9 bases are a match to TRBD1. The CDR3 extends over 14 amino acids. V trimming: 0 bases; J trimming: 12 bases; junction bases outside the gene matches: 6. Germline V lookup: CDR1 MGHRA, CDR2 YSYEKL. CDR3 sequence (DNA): TGCGCCAGCAGCCAAGATGGGACAGGGTTCGGGCAGTTCTTC. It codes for CASSQDGTGFGQFF.

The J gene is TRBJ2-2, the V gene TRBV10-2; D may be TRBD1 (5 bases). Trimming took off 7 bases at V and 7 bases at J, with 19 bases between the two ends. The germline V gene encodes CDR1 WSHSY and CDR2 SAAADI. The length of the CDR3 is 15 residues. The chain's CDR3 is CASKEGASAVGELFF. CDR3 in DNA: TGCGCCAGCAAAGAAGGGGCGAGCGCTGTCGGGGAGCTGTTTTTT.

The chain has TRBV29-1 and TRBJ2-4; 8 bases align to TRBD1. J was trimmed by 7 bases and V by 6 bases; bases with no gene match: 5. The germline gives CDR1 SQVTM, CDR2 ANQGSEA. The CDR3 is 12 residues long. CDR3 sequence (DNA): TGCAGCGTCGCCGACAGGGGCAACATTCAGTACTTC. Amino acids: CSVADRGNIQYF. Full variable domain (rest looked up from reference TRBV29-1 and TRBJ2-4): SAVISQKPSRDICQRGTSLTIQCQVDSQVTMMFWYRQQPGQSLTLIATANQGSEATYESGFVIDKFPISRPNLTFSTLTVSNMSPEDSSIYLCSVADRGNIQYFGAGTRLSVL.

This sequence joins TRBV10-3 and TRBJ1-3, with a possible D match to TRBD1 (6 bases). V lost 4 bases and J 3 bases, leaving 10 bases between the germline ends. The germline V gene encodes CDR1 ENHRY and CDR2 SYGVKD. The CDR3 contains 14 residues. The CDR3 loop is CAISGQDGGNTIYF. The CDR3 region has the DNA TGTGCCATCAGTGGACAGGATGGTGGAAACACCATATATTTT.

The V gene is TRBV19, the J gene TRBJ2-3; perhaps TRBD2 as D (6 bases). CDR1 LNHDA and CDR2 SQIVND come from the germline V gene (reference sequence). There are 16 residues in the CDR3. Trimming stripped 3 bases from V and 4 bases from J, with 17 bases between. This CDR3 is CASSISTGEVSDTQYF. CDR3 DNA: TGTGCCAGTAGTATTAGTACGGGGGAGGTATCAGATACGCAGTATTTT.

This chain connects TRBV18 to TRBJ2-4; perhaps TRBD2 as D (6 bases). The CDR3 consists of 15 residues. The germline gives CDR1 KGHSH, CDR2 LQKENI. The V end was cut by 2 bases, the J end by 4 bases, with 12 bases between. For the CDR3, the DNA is TGTGCCAGCTCACCAGGCCGGGAGTCAAAAAACATTCAGTACTTC. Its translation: CASSPGRESKNIQYF.

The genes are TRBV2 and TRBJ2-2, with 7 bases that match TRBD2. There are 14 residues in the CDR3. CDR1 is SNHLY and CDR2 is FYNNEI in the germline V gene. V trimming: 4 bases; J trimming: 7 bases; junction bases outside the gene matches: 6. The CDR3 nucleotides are TGTGCCAGCAGTGGACCCCAGCGGGGCGGGGAGCTGTTTTTT. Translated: CASSGPQRGGELFF.

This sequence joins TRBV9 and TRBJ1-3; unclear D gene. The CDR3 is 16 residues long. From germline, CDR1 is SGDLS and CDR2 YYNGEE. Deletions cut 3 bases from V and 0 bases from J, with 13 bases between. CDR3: CASSAAGKSSGNTIYF. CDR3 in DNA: TGTGCCAGCAGCGCCGCAGGCAAATCCTCTGGAAACACCATATATTTT.

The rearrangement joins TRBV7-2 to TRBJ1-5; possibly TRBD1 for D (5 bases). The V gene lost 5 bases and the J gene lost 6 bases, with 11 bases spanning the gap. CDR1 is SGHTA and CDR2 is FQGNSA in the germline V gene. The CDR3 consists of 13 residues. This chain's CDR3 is CASSQGVRQPQHF. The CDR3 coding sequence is TGTGCCAGCAGCCAAGGGGTACGTCAGCCCCAGCATTTT.

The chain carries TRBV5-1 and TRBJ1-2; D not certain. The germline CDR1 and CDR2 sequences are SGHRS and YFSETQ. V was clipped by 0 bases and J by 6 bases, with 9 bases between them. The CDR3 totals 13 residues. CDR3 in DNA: TGCGCCAGCAGCTTGGTCCCGAAAGATGGCTACACCTTC. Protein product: CASSLVPKDGYTF.

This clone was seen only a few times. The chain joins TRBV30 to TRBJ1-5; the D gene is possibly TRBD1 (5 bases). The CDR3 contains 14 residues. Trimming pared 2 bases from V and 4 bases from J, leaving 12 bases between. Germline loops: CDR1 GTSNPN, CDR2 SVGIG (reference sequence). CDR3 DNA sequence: TGTGCCTGGAGTTATTTAGAGGGGAATCAGCCCCAGCATTTT. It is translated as CAWSYLEGNQPQHF.

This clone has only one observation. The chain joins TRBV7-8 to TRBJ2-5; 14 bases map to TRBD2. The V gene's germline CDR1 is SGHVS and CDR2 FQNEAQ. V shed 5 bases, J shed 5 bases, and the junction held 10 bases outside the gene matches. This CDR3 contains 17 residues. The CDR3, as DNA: TGTGCCAGCAGCCGCACGACTAGCGGGGGGGCCGGGGAGACCCAGTACTTC. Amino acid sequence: CASSRTTSGGAGETQYF.

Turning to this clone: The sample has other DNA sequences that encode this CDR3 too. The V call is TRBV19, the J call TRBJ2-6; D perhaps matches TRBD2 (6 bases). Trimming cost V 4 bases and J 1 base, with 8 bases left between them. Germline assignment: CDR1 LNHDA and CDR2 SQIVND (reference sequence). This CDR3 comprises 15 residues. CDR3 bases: TGTGCCAGTAGTAAGGAGGGATCTGGGGCCAACGTCCTGACTTTC. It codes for CASSKEGSGANVLTF.

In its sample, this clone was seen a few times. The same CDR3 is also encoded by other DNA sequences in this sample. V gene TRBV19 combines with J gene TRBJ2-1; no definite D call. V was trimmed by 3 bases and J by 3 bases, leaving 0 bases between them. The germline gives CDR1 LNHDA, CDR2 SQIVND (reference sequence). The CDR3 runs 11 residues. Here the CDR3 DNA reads TGTGCCAGTAGTATCTACAATGAGCAGTTCTTC. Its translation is CASSIYNEQFF.

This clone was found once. DNA for the CDR3: TGTGCCAGCAGCATCGCCGGGACTAGCAATGGAGATACGCAGTATTTT. This codes for CASSIAGTSNGDTQYF. The chain is built from TRBV9 and TRBJ2-3, with 9 bases that match TRBD2. The CDR3 is made up of 16 amino acids. Germline V lookup: CDR1 SGDLS, CDR2 YYNGEE. V lost 4 bases, J lost 5 bases, and 11 bases stayed unmatched.

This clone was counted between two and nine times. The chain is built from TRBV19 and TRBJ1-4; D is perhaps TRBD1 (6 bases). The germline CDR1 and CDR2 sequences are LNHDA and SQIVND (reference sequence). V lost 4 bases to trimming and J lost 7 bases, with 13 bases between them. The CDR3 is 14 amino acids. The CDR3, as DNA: TGTGCCAGTAGTAGGGACAACTCCGGTGAAAAACTGTTTTTT. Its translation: CASSRDNSGEKLFF.

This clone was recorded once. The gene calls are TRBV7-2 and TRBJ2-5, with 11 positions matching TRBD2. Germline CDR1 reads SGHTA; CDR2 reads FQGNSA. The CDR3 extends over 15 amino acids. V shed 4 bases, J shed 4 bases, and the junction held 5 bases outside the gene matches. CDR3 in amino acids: CASSSGLAAGETQYF. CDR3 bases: TGTGCCAGCAGCTCGGGACTAGCGGCAGGAGAGACCCAGTACTTC. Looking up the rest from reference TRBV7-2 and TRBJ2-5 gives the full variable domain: GAGVSQSPSNKVTEKGKDVELRCDPISGHTALYWYRQSLGQGLEFLIYFQGNSAPDKSGLPSDRFSAERTGGSVSTLTIQRTQQEDSAVYLCASSSGLAAGETQYFGPGTRLLVL.